Below, 10 T cell receptor beta chains from the same sample are listed, as sequenced in a study of regulatory T cells in long-lasting Graves disease. As to time point: newly diagnosed GD, antithyroid drugs for less than 3 months. Preparation of the TCR library used RNA extracted from PBMCs. Library construction for TCR beta used iRepertoire HTBI primers and Arm-PCR of CDR3 regions. One entry per CDR3 protein results from TCRdb running MiXCR on the multiplex PCR reads. Here the sample spans 400,000 to 550,000 distinct CDR3 sequences, 15% being singletons. The same data also went into a second study, on T cells in Graves' hyperthyroidism and ophthalmopathy.

The specimen was peripheral blood mononuclear cells (PBMCs), collected at new diagnosis, from a patient treated with antithyroid drugs. These receptors were obtained from a woman aged 25 to 39 with Graves disease.

The CDR3 loop reads CASSQEGRLPYNEQFF. Written as DNA, the CDR3 is TGTGCCAGCAGCCAAGAAGGGCGGTTACCCTACAATGAGCAGTTCTTC. The chain carries TRBV4-2 and TRBJ2-1; no definite D call. The germline gives CDR1 LGHNA, CDR2 YNFKEQ. Trimming stripped 0 bases from V and 2 bases from J, with 11 bases between. This CDR3 comprises 16 residues.

This clonotype was recorded many times. The chain has TRBV20-1 and TRBJ2-1; tentatively, D is TRBD2 (6 bases). Trimming removed 2 bases at V and 12 bases at J, with 26 bases between. The germline V gene has CDR1 DFQATT and CDR2 SNEGSKA (reference sequence). CDR3 length: 16 amino acids. CDR3 in amino acids: CSARPTTFPGVRPQFF. CDR3 DNA: TGCAGTGCTAGACCAACAACTTTCCCGGGGGTCCGCCCGCAGTTCTTC.

The genes are TRBV4-1 and TRBJ2-3; 11 positions agree with TRBD2. CDR1 is MGHRA, CDR2 YSYEKL, per germline. CDR3 length equals 15 residues. The J segment lost 8 bases and the V segment lost 2 bases, leaving 6 bases of the junction unmatched. This CDR3 reads CASSQTSGSGVTQYF. CDR3 coding DNA: TGCGCCAGCAGCCAAACTAGCGGGAGTGGTGTTACGCAGTATTTT.

This clonotype has at least ten counts. The rearrangement links TRBV30 to TRBJ1-1; 11 nucleotides align to TRBD1. Unmatched junction bases numbered 4, after V lost 3 bases and J lost 4 bases. The CDR3 contains 14 residues. The V gene's germline CDR1 is GTSNPN and CDR2 SVGIG (reference sequence). In DNA form, the CDR3 reads TGTGCCTGGAGGATTGGGACAGGGGGCACTGAAGCTTTCTTT. Amino acid sequence: CAWRIGTGGTEAFF.

As for this clonotype: A much larger clonotype is one base distant, so this may be a read error. The V and J genes are TRBV6-1 and TRBJ1-1; no firm D call. The CDR3 is 13 residues long. Per germline, CDR1 MNHNS and CDR2 SASEGT. Written as DNA, the CDR3 is TGTGCCAGCAGTCCCTGGGGAAACACTGAAGCTCTCTTT. The encoded protein is CASSPWGNTEALF.

This rearrangement joins TRBV4-2 to TRBJ1-1, with TRBD1 as a possible D gene (6 bases). The CDR3 is 16 residues long. The V and J ends lost 4 bases and 5 bases respectively, with 20 bases between them. The germline CDR1 and CDR2 sequences are LGHNA and YNFKEQ. The CDR3 region is CASSPEIVQGGTEAFF. The DNA for the CDR3 is TGTGCCAGCAGCCCCGAAATAGTACAGGGAGGTACTGAAGCTTTCTTT.

Ten or more counts support this clonotype. The rearrangement uses TRBV2 and TRBJ2-1, with D hard to call. This CDR3 region has 18 residues. CDR1 and CDR2 (germline): SNHLY, FYNNEI. The V and J ends lost 4 bases and 1 base respectively, with 20 bases between them. CDR3 region: CASSVGVTSTQSYNEQFF. The CDR3, as DNA: TGTGCCAGCAGTGTTGGGGTCACGAGCACCCAATCCTACAATGAGCAGTTCTTC.

This clonotype was seen at least ten times. The CDR3: CASSLASWAGGLDEQFF. CDR3 DNA: TGCGCCAGCAGCTTGGCATCATGGGCGGGAGGGCTTGATGAGCAGTTCTTC. The chain uses TRBV5-1 and TRBJ2-1, with 9 bases identical to TRBD2. With 0 bases clipped from V and 8 bases from J, the junction kept 12 bases outside the gene matches. This CDR3 is built from 17 residues. Germline V gene lookup returns CDR1 SGHRS and CDR2 YFSETQ.

The rearrangement joins TRBV24-1 to TRBJ1-5; D unclear. Germline CDR1 and CDR2: KGHDR and SFDVKD. CDR3 size: 16 residues. Trimming stripped 3 bases from V and 3 bases from J, with 14 bases between. CDR3 sequence reads: CATSDNRARNNQPQHF. The CDR3 DNA is TGTGCCACCAGTGATAACCGGGCCCGCAACAATCAGCCCCAGCATTTT.

In its sample, this clonotype was seen a few times. J is TRBJ2-5 and V is TRBV30; 8 bases are a match to TRBD2. CDR1 and CDR2 (germline): GTSNPN, SVGIG (reference sequence). The CDR3 runs 12 residues. The V gene end was trimmed by 5 bases and the J gene end by 1 base; junction bases not matched to a gene: 0. The CDR3: CAWRGGQETQYF. The CDR3 DNA follows: TGTGCCTGGCGGGGGGGCCAAGAGACCCAGTACTTC.